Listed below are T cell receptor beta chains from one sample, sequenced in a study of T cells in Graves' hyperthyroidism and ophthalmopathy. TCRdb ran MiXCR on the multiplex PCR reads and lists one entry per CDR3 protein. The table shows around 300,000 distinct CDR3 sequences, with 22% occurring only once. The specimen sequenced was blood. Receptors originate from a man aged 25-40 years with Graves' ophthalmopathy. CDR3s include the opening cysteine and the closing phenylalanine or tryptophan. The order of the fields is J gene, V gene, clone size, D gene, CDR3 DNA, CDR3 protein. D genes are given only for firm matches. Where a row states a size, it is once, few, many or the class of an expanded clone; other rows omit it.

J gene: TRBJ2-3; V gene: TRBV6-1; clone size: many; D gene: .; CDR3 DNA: TGTGCCAGCAGTGAAGCTACAGGGAACACAGATACGCAGTATTTT; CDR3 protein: CASSEATGNTDTQYF
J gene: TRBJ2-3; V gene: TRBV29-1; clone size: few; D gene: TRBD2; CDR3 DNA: TGCCACGGGAGGGCCACAGATACGCAGTATTTT; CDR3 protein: CHGRATDTQYF
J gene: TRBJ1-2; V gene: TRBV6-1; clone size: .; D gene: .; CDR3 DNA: TGTGCCAGCAGTGACAGGGGCATCTATGGCTACACCTTC; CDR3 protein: CASSDRGIYGYTF
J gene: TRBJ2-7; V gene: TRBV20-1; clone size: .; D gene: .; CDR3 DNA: TGCAGTGCTAGCGCAACAGGACGAGGAGGCTACGAGCAGTACTTC; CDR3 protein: CSASATGRGGYEQYF
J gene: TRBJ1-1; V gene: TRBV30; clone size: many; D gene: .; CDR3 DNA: TGTGCCTGGAGTCGGGACGCTGAAGCTTTCTTT; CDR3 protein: CAWSRDAEAFF
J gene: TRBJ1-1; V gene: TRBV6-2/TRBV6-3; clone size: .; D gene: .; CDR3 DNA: TGTGCCAGCAGTTACTCGCCGGACAGTCCCCAGGGAGCTTTCTTT; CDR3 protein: CASSYSPDSPQGAFF
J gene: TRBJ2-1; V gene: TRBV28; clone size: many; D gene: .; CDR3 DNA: TGTGCCAGCAGTCGTCAGGGGTGGAACAATGAGCAGTTCTTC; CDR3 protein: CASSRQGWNNEQFF
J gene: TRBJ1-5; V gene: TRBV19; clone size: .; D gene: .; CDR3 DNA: TGTGCCAGTAGGGACAGCAGCAATCAGCCCCAGCATTTT; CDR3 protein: CASRDSSNQPQHF
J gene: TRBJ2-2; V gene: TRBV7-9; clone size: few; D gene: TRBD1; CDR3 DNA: TGTGCCAGCAGCTCCGTTGGGACAGGCTCGGACGGGGAGCTGTTTTTT; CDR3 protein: CASSSVGTGSDGELFF
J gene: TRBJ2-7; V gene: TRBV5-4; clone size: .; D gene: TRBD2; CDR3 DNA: TGTGCCAGCAGCTTAGGGACTAGCGGGATGTACGAGCAGTACTTC; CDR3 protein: CASSLGTSGMYEQYF
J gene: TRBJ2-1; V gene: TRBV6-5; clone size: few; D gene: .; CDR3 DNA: TGTGCCAGCAGTTACTCTAACAATGAGCAGTTCTTC; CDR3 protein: CASSYSNNEQFF
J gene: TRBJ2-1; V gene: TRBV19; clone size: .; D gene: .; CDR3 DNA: TGTGCCAGTAGTATAGCGGGGAATGAGCAGTTCTTC; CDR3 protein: CASSIAGNEQFF
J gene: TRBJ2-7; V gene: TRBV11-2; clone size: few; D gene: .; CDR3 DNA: TGTGCCAGCAGCTTAGATTTGACCCGTTCCTACGAGCAGTACTTC; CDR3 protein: CASSLDLTRSYEQYF
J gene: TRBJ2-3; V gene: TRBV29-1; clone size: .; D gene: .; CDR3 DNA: TGCAGCGTTCCCTCCCTGGGCACAGATACGCAGTATTTT; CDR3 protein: CSVPSLGTDTQYF
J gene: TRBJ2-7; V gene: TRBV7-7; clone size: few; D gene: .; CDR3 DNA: TGTGCTAGCAGCTTAGGGGGAGACTCCTACGAGCAGTACTTC; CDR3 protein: CASSLGGDSYEQYF
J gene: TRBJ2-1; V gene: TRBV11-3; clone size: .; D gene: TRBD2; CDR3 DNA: TGTGCCAGCAGCTTATTAGCGGGAGGGCGTTACAATGAGCAGTTCTTC; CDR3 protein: CASSLLAGGRYNEQFF
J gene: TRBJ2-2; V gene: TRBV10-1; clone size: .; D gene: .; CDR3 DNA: TGCGCCAGCAGTGGAGGGGACACCGGGGAGCTGTTTTTT; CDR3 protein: CASSGGDTGELFF
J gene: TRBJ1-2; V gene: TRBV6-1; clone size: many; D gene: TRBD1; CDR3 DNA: TGTGCCAGCTCCCCGGGACAGGGTCGGTTTACTAACTATGGCTACACCTTC; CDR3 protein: CASSPGQGRFTNYGYTF
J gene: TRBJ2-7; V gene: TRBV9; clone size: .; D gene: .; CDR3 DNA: TGTGCCAGCTCATCGGACTACGCCTACGAGCAGTACTTC; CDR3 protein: CASSSDYAYEQYF
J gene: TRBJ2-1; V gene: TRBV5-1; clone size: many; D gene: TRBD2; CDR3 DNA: TGCGCCAGCAGCCCCACTACTAGCGGGGTAAGCAATGAGCAGTTCTTC; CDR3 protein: CASSPTTSGVSNEQFF
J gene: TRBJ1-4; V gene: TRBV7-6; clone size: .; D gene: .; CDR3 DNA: TGTGCCAGCAGCTTCCCGAATGAAAAACTGTTTTTT; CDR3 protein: CASSFPNEKLFF
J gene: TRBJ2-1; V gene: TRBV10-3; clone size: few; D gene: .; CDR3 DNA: TGTGCCATCCCTGAGCAGTTCTTC; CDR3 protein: CAIPEQFF
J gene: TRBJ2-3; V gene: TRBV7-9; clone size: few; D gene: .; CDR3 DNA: TGTGCCAGCAGCCGCGGCGATGGTACGCAGTATTTT; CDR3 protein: CASSRGDGTQYF
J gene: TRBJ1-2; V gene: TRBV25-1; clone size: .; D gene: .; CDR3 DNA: TGTGCCAGCGGGGGTATTAGTGGCTACACCTTC; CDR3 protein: CASGGISGYTF
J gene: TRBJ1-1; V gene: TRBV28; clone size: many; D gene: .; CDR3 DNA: TGTGCCAGCAGTGAAAATCTCGGGAACACTGAAGCTTTCTTT; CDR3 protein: CASSENLGNTEAFF
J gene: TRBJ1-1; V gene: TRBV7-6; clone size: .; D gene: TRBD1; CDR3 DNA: TGTGCCAGCAGCTCTGACAGGGGGCTCGGCACTGAAGCTTTCTTT; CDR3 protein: CASSSDRGLGTEAFF
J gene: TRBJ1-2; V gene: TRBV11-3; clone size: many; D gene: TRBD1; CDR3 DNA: TGTGCCAGCAGCCTGGACAGGGCTGACTATGGCTACACCTTC; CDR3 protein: CASSLDRADYGYTF
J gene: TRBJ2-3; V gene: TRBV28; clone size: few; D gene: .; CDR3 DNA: TGTGCCAGCATCGCGACAGATACGCAGTATTTT; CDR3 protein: CASIATDTQYF
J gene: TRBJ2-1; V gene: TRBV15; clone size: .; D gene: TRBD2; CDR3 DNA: TGTGCCACCAGCAGAGGAGGGCTAGCGGGAGGCCCCAATGAGCAGTTCTTC; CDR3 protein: CATSRGGLAGGPNEQFF
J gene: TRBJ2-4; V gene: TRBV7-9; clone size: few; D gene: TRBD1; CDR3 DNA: TGTGCCAGCAGCTTAGACCACTCCGGGACAGGGAAGGCCATTCAGTACTTC; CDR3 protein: CASSLDHSGTGKAIQYF
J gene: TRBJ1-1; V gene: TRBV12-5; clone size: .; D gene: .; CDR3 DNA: TGTGCTAGTGGTATTAGGACAGCGAACACTGAAGCTTTCTTT; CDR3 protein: CASGIRTANTEAFF
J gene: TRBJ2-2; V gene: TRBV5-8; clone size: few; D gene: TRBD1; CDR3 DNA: TGTGCCAGCAGGAGACTCCCAGGGGGCGGTATAACGGACACCGGGGAGCTGTTTTTT; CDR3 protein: CASRRLPGGGITDTGELFF
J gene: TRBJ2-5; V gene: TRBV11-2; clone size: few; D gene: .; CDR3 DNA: TGTGCCAGCAGCTTAGATTCTCTAGGGGAGACCCAGTACTTC; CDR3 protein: CASSLDSLGETQYF
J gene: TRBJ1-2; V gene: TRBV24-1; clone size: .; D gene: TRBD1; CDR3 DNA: TGTGCCACCAGTGCGGGACAGGGGACCCTAAGGGATGGCTACACCTTC; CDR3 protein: CATSAGQGTLRDGYTF
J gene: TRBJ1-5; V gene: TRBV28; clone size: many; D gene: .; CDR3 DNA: TGTGCCAGCAGTAAAGCCACGGGCAATCAGCCCCAGCATTTT; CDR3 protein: CASSKATGNQPQHF
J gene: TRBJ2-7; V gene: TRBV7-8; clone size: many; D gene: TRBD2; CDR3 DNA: TGTGCCAGCAGTTTCAGCGGGGCGGATGGCGAGCAGTACTTC; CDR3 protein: CASSFSGADGEQYF
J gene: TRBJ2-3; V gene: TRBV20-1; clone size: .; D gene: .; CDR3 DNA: TGCAGTGCTAGAGCTAGCGAGAGAGTGGATACGCAGTATTTT; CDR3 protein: CSARASERVDTQYF
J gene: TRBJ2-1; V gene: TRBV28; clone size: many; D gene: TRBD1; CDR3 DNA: TGTGCCAGCAGCTCCCCCGGGACAGGGTCCTACAATGAGCAGTTCTTC; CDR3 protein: CASSSPGTGSYNEQFF
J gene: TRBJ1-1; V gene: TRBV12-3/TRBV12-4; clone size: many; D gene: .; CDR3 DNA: TGTGCCAGCAGTTTTTTCAGGGGTCCGAACACTGAAGCTTTCTTT; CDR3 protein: CASSFFRGPNTEAFF
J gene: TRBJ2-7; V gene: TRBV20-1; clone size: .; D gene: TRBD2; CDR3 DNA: TGCAGTGCTCTGACTAGCGGGACCGACGAGCAGTACTTC; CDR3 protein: CSALTSGTDEQYF
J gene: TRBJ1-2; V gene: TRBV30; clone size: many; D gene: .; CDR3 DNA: TGTGCCTGGAGCGAGGGCGACTATGGCTACACCTTC; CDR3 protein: CAWSEGDYGYTF
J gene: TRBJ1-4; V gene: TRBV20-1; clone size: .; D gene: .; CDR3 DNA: TGCAGTGCTAGCCGACGGAGGGCAACTAATGAAAAACTGTTTTTT; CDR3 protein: CSASRRRATNEKLFF
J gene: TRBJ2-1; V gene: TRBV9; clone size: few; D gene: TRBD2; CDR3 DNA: TGTGCCAGCAGTCCAACGGGACTAGCGGCCTACAATGAGCAGTTCTTC; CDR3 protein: CASSPTGLAAYNEQFF
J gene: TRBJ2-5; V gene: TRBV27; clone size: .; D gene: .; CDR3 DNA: TGTGCCAGCGGTGCGGCAGGACTCCACCAAGAGACCCAGTACTTC; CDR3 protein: CASGAAGLHQETQYF
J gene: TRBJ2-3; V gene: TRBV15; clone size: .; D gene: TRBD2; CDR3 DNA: TGTGCCACCAGCAGAGGGGAGGGCTATACGCAGTATTTT; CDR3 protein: CATSRGEGYTQYF
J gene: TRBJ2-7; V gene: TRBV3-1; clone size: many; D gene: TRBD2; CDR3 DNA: TGTGCCAGCAGCCAAGGCCGGGGCCCACTAGCGGAGCAGTACTTC; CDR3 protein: CASSQGRGPLAEQYF
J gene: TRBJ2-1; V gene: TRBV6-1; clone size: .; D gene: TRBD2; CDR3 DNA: TGTGCCAGCAGTACTACTAGCGGGAGGGGGTACAATGAGCAGTTCTTC; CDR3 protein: CASSTTSGRGYNEQFF
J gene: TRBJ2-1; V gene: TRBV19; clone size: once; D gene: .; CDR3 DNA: TGTGCCAGTAGTATATGGGTCCGGGATGAGCAGTTCTTC; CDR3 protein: CASSIWVRDEQFF
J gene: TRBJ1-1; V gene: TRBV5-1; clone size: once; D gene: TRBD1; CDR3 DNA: TGCGCCAGCAGCAGCGGACAGGGGGGGACTAATATGAACACTGAAGCTTTCTTT; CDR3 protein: CASSSGQGGTNMNTEAFF
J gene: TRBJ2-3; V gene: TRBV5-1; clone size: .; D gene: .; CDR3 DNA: TGCGCCAGCAGCTTGGCATATGGCGCGAGCACAGATACGCAGTATTTT; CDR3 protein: CASSLAYGASTDTQYF
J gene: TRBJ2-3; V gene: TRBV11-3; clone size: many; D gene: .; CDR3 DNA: TGTGCCAGCCGATCTAGCACAGATACGCAGTATTTT; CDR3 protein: CASRSSTDTQYF
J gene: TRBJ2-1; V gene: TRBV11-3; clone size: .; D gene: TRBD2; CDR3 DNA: TGTGCCAGCAGCTTAGTGCTAGCGGGGGGGCCGGGTGAGCAGTTCTTC; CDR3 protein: CASSLVLAGGPGEQFF
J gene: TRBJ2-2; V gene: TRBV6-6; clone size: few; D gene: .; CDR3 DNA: TGTGCCAGCAGTTACACGGGGTCGAACACCGGGGAGCTGTTTTTT; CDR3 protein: CASSYTGSNTGELFF